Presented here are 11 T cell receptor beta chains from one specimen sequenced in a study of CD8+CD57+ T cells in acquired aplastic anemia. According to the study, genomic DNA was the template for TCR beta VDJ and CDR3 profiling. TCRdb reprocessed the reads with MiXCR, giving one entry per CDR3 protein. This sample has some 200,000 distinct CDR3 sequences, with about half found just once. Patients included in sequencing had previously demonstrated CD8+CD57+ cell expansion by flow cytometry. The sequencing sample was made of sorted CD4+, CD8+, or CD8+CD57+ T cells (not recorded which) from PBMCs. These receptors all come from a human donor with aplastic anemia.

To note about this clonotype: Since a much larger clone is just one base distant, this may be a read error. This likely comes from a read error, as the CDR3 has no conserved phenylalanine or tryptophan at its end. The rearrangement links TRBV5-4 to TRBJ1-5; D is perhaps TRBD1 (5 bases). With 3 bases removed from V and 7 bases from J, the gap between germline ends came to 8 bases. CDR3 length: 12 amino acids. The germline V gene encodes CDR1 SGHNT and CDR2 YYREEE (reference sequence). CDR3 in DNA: TGTGCCAGCAGCTCCGGGACGCAGCCCCAGCATTCT. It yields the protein CASSSGTQPQHS.

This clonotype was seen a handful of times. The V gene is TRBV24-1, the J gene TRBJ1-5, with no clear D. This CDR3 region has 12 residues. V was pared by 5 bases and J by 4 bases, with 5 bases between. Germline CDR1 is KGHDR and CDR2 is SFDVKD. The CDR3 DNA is TGTGCCACCAGTGTAGGGAATCAGCCCCAGCATTTT. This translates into CATSVGNQPQHF.

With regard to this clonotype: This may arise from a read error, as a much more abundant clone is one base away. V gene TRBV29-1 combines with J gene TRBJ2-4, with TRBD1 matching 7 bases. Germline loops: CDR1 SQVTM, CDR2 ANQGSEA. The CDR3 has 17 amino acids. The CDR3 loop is CSVGDPQGNLPKNIRYF. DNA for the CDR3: TGCAGCGTCGGGGATCCACAGGGGAACTTACCCAAAAACATTCGGTACTTC.

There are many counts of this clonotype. The CDR3 nucleotides read TGCAGTGCCAGCGGGGGGGCCCCGAGGGATACGCAGTATTTT. Its translation: CSASGGAPRDTQYF. This chain connects TRBV20-1 to TRBJ2-3, with 10 bases that match TRBD2. V was clipped by 6 bases and J by 6 bases; unmatched bases: 9. In germline, CDR1 is DFQATT, CDR2 SNEGSKA (reference sequence). The CDR3 loop spans 14 amino acids.

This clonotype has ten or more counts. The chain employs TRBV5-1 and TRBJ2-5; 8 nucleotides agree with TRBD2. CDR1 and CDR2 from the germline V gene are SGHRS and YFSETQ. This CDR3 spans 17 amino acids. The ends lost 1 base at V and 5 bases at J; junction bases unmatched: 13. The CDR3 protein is CASSLSTSGGKRETQYF. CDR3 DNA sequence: TGCGCCAGCAGCTTGAGTACTAGCGGAGGGAAAAGGGAGACCCAGTACTTC.

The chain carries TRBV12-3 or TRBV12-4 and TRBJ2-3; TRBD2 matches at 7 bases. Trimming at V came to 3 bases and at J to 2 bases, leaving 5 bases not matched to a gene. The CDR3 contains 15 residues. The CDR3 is CASSLAGRVTDTQYF. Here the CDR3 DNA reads TGTGCCAGCAGTTTGGCGGGGAGGGTCACAGATACGCAGTATTTT.

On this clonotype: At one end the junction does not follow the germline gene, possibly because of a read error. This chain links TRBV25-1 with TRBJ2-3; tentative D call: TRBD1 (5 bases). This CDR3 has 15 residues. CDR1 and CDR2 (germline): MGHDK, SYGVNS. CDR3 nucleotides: TGTGCCAGTAGTATAGATCGTGGCGGCACAGGTACGCAGTACTTT. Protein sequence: CASSIDRGGTGTQYF. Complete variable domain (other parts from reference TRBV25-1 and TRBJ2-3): EADIYQTPRYLVIGTGKKITLECSQTMGHDKMYWYQQDPGMELHLIHYSYGVNSTEKGDLSSESTVSRIRTEHFPLTLESARPSHTSQYLCASSIDRGGTGTQYFGPGTRLTVL.

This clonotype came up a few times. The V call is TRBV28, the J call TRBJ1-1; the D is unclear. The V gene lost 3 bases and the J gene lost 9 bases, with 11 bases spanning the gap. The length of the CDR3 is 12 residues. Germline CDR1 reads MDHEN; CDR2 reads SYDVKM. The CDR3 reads CASSLLTDKAFF. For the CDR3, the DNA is TGTGCCAGCAGTTTGCTTACAGATAAAGCTTTCTTT.

CDR3 coding DNA: TGTGCCAGTGGACTAGCGGGAAACAATGAGCAGTTCTTC. Translation: CASGLAGNNEQFF. The chain is built from TRBV10-3 and TRBJ2-1; 12 nucleotides match TRBD2. From germline, CDR1 is ENHRY and CDR2 SYGVKD. V shed 10 bases and J 5 bases; nucleotides not matched to a gene: 3. This CDR3 spans 13 amino acids.

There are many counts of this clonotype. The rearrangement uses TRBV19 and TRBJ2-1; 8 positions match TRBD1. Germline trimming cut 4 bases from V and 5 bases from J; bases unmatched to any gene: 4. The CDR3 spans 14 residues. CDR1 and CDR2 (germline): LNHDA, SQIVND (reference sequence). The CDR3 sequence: CASSTRTGNNEQFF. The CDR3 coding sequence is TGTGCCAGTAGTACCAGGACAGGGAACAATGAGCAGTTCTTC.

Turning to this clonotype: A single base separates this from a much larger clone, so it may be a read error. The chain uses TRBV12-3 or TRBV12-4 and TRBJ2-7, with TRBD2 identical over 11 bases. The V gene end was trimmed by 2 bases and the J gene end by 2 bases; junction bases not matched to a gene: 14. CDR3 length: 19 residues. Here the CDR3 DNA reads TGTGCCAGCAGTTTACTTCAGGGGCGAGGGACTAGCGGTCCCTACGAGCAGTACTTC. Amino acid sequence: CASSLLQGRGTSGPYEQYF.